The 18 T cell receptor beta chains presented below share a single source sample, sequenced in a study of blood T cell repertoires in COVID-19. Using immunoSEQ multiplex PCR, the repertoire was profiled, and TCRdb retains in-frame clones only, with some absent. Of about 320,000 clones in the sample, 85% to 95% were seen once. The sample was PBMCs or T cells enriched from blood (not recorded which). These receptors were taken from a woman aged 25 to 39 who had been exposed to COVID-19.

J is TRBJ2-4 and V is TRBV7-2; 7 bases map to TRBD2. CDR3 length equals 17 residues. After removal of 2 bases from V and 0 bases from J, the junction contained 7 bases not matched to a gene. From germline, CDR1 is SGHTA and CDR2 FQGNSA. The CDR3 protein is CASSLISGVKAKNIQYF. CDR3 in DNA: TGTGCCAGCAGCTTAATCAGCGGGGTGAAAGCCAAAAACATTCAGTACTTC.

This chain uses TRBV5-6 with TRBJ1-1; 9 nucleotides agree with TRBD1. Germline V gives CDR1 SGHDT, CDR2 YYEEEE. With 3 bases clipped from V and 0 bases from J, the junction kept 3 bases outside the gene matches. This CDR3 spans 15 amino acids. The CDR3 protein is CASSSTGGLNTEAFF. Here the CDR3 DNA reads TGTGCCAGCAGCTCAACAGGGGGCTTGAACACTGAAGCTTTCTTT.

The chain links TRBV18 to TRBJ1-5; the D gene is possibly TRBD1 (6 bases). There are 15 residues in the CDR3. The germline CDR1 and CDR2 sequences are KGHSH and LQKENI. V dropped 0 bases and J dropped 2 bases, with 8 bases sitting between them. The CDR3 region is CASSPPSGGNQPQHF. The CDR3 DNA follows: TGTGCCAGCTCACCACCGTCAGGGGGCAATCAGCCCCAGCATTTT.

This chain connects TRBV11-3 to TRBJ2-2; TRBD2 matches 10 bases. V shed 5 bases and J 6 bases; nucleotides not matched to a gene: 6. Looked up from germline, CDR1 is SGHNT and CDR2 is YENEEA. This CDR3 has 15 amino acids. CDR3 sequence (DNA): TGTGCCAGCAGCCCGGGACTAGCGAGGTCCGGGGAGCTGTTTTTT. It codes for CASSPGLARSGELFF.

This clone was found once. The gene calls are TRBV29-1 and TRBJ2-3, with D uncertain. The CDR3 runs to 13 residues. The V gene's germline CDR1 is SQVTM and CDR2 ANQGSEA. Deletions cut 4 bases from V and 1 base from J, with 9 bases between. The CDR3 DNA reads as TGCAGCGTTGTCTTTCCCGGCACAGATACGCAGTATTTT. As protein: CSVVFPGTDTQYF.

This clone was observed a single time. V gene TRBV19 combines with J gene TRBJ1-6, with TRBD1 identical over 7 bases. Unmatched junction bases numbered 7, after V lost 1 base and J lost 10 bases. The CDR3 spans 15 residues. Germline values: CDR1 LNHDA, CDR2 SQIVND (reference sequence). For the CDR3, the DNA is TGTGCCAGTAGTATAGGAAGGACAGGAATCTCACCCCTCCACTTT. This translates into CASSIGRTGISPLHF.

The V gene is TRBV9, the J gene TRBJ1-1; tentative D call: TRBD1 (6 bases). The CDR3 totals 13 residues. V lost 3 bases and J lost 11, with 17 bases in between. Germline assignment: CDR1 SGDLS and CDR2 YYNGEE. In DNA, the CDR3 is TGTGCCAGCAGCGCAGGACAGTATAGGAGGGCTTTCTTT. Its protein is CASSAGQYRRAFF.

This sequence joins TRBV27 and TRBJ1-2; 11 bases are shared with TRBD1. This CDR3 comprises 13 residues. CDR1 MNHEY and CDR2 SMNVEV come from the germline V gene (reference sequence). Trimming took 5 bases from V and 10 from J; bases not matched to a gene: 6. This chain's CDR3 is CASSPGTGGAYTF. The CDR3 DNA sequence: TGTGCCAGCAGTCCCGGGACAGGGGGGGCCTACACCTTC.

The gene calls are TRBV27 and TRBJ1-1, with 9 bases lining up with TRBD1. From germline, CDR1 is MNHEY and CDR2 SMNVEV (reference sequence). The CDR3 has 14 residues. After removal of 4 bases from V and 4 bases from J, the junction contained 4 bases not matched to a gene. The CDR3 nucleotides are TGTGCCAGCAGTTACGGGACAGGGTTCACTGAAGCTTTCTTT. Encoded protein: CASSYGTGFTEAFF.

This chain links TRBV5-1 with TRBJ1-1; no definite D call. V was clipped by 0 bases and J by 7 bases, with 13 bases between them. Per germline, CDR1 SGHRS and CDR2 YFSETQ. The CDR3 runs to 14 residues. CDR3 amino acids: CASSLDPPSGEAFF. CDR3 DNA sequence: TGCGCCAGCAGCTTGGACCCCCCGTCAGGTGAAGCTTTCTTT.

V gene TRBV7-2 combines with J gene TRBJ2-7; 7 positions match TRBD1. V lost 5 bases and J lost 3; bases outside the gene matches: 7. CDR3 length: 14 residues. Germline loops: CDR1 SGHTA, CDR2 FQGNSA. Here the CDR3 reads CASSPDRPHYEQYF. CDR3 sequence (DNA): TGTGCCAGCAGCCCGGACAGGCCTCACTACGAGCAGTACTTC.

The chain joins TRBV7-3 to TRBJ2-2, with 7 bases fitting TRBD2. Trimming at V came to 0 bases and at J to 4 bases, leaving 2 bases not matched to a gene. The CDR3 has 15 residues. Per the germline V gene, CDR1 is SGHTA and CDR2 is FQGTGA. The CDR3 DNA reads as TGTGCCAGCAGCTTAACGACTAGCCTCACCGGGGAGCTGTTTTTT. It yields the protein CASSLTTSLTGELFF.

The CDR3 sequence: CASSPGQTDTQYF. CDR3 sequence (DNA): TGTGCCAGCAGTCCGGGACAAACAGATACGCAGTATTTT. The rearrangement links TRBV12-3 or TRBV12-4 to TRBJ2-3, with D possibly being TRBD1 (6 bases). Deletions cut 5 bases from V and 3 bases from J, with 9 bases between. This CDR3 comprises 13 residues.

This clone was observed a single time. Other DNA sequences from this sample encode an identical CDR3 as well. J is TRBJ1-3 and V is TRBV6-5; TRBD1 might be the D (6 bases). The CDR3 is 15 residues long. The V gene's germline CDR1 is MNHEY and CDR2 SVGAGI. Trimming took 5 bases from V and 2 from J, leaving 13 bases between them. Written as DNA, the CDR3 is TGTGCCAGCAGTCTCACAGGGACGGCTGGAAACACCATATATTTT. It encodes CASSLTGTAGNTIYF.

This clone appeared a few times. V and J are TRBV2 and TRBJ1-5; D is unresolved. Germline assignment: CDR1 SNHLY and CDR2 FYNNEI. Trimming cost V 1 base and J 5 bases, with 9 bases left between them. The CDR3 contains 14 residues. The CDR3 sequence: CASSEEQLDQPQHF. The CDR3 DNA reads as TGTGCCAGCAGTGAAGAGCAATTGGATCAGCCCCAGCATTTT.

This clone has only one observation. CDR3 nucleotide sequence: TGTGCCAGCAGTCCAACAGGGTACAATGAGCAGTTCTTC. It specifies CASSPTGYNEQFF. The genes are TRBV7-3 and TRBJ2-1, with a possible D match to TRBD1 (6 bases). This CDR3 region has 13 residues. V lost 6 bases and J lost 4, with 10 bases in between. CDR1 and CDR2 (germline): SGHTA, FQGTGA.

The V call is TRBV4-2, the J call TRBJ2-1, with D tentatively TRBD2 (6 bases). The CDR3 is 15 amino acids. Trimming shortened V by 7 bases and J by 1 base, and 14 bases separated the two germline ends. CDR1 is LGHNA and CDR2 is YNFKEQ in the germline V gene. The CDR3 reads CASTWGEGSYNEQFF. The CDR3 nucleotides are TGTGCCAGCACCTGGGGGGAAGGGTCCTACAATGAGCAGTTCTTC.

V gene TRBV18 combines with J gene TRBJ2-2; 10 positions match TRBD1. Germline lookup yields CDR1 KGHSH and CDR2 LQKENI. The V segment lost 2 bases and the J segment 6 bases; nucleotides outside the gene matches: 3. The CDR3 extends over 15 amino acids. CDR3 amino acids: CASSPSTGGSGELFF. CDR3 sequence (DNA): TGTGCCAGCTCACCATCGACAGGGGGCTCCGGGGAGCTGTTTTTT.